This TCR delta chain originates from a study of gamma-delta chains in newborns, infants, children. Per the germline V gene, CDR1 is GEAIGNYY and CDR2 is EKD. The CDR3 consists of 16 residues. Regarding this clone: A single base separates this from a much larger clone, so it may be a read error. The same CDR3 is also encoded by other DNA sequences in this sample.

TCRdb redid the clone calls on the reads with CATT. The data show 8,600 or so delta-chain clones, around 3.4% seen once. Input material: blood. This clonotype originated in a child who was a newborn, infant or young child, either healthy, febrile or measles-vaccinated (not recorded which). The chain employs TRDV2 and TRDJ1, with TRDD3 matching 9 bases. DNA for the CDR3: TGTGCCTGTGACACTCTCTTACTGGGGGACACCGATAAACTCATCTTC. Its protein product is CACDTLLLGDTDKLIF.